Listed below are T cell receptor beta chains from one sample, sequenced in a study of CD8 T cells in ankylosing spondylitis. Using its own MiXCR run on the 5' RACE reads, TCRdb lists one record per CDR3 protein. Among about 750,000 distinct CDR3 sequences listed, roughly 20% were seen once. Source material: blood, either unsorted or a sorted T cell fraction (not recorded which). These receptors were collected from a male donor with ankylosing spondylitis. Both conserved end residues are trimmed from each CDR3. D genes are given only for firm matches.

.	TRBV11-1	TRBJ1-6	ASSSHKPLNSPLH
.	TRBV4-1	TRBJ1-1	ASSHPQGSNTEAF
TRBD2	TRBV4-3	TRBJ2-3	ASSQDVASGLTDTQY
.	TRBV12-3/TRBV12-4	TRBJ1-4	ASRPGTPGGEKLF
TRBD2	TRBV7-3	TRBJ2-1	ASSPRSGSGNEQF
.	TRBV5-1	TRBJ1-1	ASSLVAGVRETEAF
.	TRBV15	TRBJ2-1	ATSREGSPKGNEQF
TRBD2	TRBV7-2	TRBJ2-7	ASSLGVSRLAEEQY
.	TRBV3-1	TRBJ2-5	ASSHGWDVREETQY
.	TRBV29-1	TRBJ2-7	SVEASVGSRNEQY
.	TRBV28	TRBJ2-7	ASSLSRYLVSSYEQY
.	TRBV9	TRBJ1-1	ASSPQGFPDTEAF
TRBD1	TRBV7-9	TRBJ1-1	ASRPTGAPLREAF
.	TRBV20-1	TRBJ2-1	SVEQVNNEQF
.	TRBV11-2	TRBJ2-3	ASSFDSYTDTQY
.	TRBV5-1	TRBJ1-1	ASSPSRQMNTEAF
.	TRBV4-1	TRBJ2-7	ASSRSDTNYEQY
TRBD1	TRBV5-1	TRBJ2-1	ASSPSERQGALTEQF
TRBD1	TRBV6-1	TRBJ2-7	ASSNRDSLYEQY
.	TRBV12-3/TRBV12-4	TRBJ2-2	ASSDRDSNTGELF
.	TRBV28	TRBJ2-7	ASSFGSINEQY
.	TRBV5-5	TRBJ2-4	ASSPEGQYLNIQY
.	TRBV4-1	TRBJ1-2	ASSQEPAGGLVGYT
.	TRBV19	TRBJ1-1	ASTQGRGFNTEAF
TRBD1	TRBV12-3/TRBV12-4	TRBJ1-5	ASSLTGGYQPQH
.	TRBV12-3/TRBV12-4	TRBJ2-7	ASSPDWESSYEQY
.	TRBV28	TRBJ1-1	ASSFRGGEAF
TRBD1	TRBV27	TRBJ2-1	ASNLQGAREQF
.	TRBV12-3/TRBV12-4	TRBJ2-3	ASRYSLGTDTQY